The rows below give T cell receptor beta chains drawn from one sample of a study of T-cell memory formation after mild COVID-19. TCRdb re-analysed the 5' RACE reads in MiXCR, keeping a single row per CDR3 protein. The sample yields about half a million distinct CDR3 sequences, 15% to 20% seen once. Specimen: PBMCs or a T cell subset sorted from them (not recorded which). The receptors were sampled from an adult woman who had mild COVID-19 (a few samples of this study predate the infection). Cell type and time point are not known. CDR3s include the opening cysteine and the closing phenylalanine or tryptophan. Each record gives: D gene, clone size, J gene, V gene, CDR3 DNA, CDR3 protein. D genes are given only for firm matches. Some rows mark clone size as missing; the rest say once, few, many or name a class of expanded clone.

d_gene: .; abundance: few; j_gene: TRBJ2-6; v_gene: TRBV20-1; CDR3nt: TGCAGTGCTGAACCCCCTGTGACAGAAGGAGTCCTGACTTTC; CDR3aa: CSAEPPVTEGVLTF
d_gene: TRBD1; abundance: few; j_gene: TRBJ2-1; v_gene: TRBV14; CDR3nt: TGTGCCAGCAGCCAACGTCCGGGACAGGGGCCGGATGAGCAGTTCTTC; CDR3aa: CASSQRPGQGPDEQFF
d_gene: TRBD1; abundance: .; j_gene: TRBJ2-1; v_gene: TRBV14; CDR3nt: TGTGCCAGCAGCCAGAGGGGACAGAACAATGAGCAGTTCTTC; CDR3aa: CASSQRGQNNEQFF
d_gene: TRBD1; abundance: .; j_gene: TRBJ2-7; v_gene: TRBV5-8; CDR3nt: TGTGCCAGCAGCTCGGGTGACAGGGTGTTGGGCGAGCAGTACTTC; CDR3aa: CASSSGDRVLGEQYF
d_gene: .; abundance: .; j_gene: TRBJ2-1; v_gene: TRBV4-2; CDR3nt: TGTGCCAGCAGCCCACGTTTAGCTTACAATGAGCAGTTCTTC; CDR3aa: CASSPRLAYNEQFF
d_gene: .; abundance: few; j_gene: TRBJ2-3; v_gene: TRBV7-9; CDR3nt: TGTGCCAGCAGCTTGGGTAGTCTCCGCTCAGGACTTAGCACAGATACGCAGTATTTT; CDR3aa: CASSLGSLRSGLSTDTQYF
d_gene: .; abundance: few; j_gene: TRBJ2-4; v_gene: TRBV20-1; CDR3nt: TGCAGTTCATTGACTAAAATAGCCAAAAACATTCAGTACTTC; CDR3aa: CSSLTKIAKNIQYF
d_gene: .; abundance: many; j_gene: TRBJ2-7; v_gene: TRBV7-2; CDR3nt: TGTGCCAGCAGCTTAGCGGGACGGGGGTACGAGCAGTACTTC; CDR3aa: CASSLAGRGYEQYF
d_gene: .; abundance: few; j_gene: TRBJ2-7; v_gene: TRBV12-3/TRBV12-4; CDR3nt: TGTGCCAGCAGCCCCCCCGGGATCCGAAAGCAGTACTTC; CDR3aa: CASSPPGIRKQYF
d_gene: .; abundance: few; j_gene: TRBJ2-1; v_gene: TRBV9; CDR3nt: TGTGCCAGCAGCGTAGAGGGCGCAATGCTATACAATGAGCAGTTCTTC; CDR3aa: CASSVEGAMLYNEQFF
d_gene: TRBD2; abundance: .; j_gene: TRBJ2-5; v_gene: TRBV20-1; CDR3nt: TGCAGTGCTAGAGATCTAAGAGCGGGAGCAGAGACCCAGTACTTC; CDR3aa: CSARDLRAGAETQYF
d_gene: TRBD2; abundance: many; j_gene: TRBJ2-1; v_gene: TRBV4-1; CDR3nt: TGTGCCAGCAGCCAAGGACTAGCGGGAGGAGGGGAGCAGTTCTTC; CDR3aa: CASSQGLAGGGEQFF
d_gene: .; abundance: .; j_gene: TRBJ2-4; v_gene: TRBV23-1; CDR3nt: TGCGCCATCGGATCCGGCTTCTGGGGTACCAAAAACATTCAGTACTTC; CDR3aa: CAIGSGFWGTKNIQYF
d_gene: .; abundance: .; j_gene: TRBJ2-7; v_gene: TRBV5-5; CDR3nt: TGTGCCAGCAGCTTCGGACTGACCTACGAGCAGTACTTC; CDR3aa: CASSFGLTYEQYF
d_gene: .; abundance: .; j_gene: TRBJ1-4; v_gene: TRBV12-3/TRBV12-4; CDR3nt: TGTGCCAGCAGTTTAGTGTCGAAGCGGCCGGACAAACTGTTTTTT; CDR3aa: CASSLVSKRPDKLFF